What follows are 27 T cell receptor beta chains derived from one specimen sequenced in a study of T cells in Graves' hyperthyroidism and ophthalmopathy. There were TCR beta CDR3 regions amplified from RNA transcripts. HTBI primers drove first-round RT-PCR of the TCR CDR3. TCRdb independently ran MiXCR on the multiplex PCR reads; one entry per CDR3 protein. The sample includes around 620,000 distinct CDR3 sequences, 16% of them seen just once. Sequenced input: blood. These receptors were taken from a woman under 40 with Graves' hyperthyroidism.

V usage is TRBV5-1 and J usage is TRBJ1-6; no clear D. This CDR3 comprises 15 residues. Trimming pared 2 bases from V and 9 bases from J, leaving 15 bases between. The germline V gene encodes CDR1 SGHRS and CDR2 YFSETQ. The CDR3 DNA follows: TGCGCCAGCAGCTTAAGCGTCGGGAGTTCTTCACCCCTCCACTTT. Protein sequence: CASSLSVGSSSPLHF.

Many counts were recorded for this clonotype. The chain recombines TRBV28 with TRBJ1-4; 8 bases agree with TRBD1. Trimming at V came to 7 bases and at J to 8 bases, leaving 3 bases not matched to a gene. CDR3 length: 12 residues. Germline-derived CDR1 and CDR2 are MDHEN and SYDVKM. CDR3 DNA: TGTGCCAGCACCTACAGGGGGGAAAAACTGTTTTTT. Protein sequence: CASTYRGEKLFF.

The sample holds many counts of this clonotype. The rearrangement uses TRBV27 and TRBJ2-3; TRBD1 or TRBD2 may be the D gene (5 bases each). Germline V lookup: CDR1 MNHEY, CDR2 SMNVEV (reference sequence). The CDR3 sequence is 14 residues long. Trimming removed 3 bases from V and 2 bases from J, with 9 bases in between. CDR3 region: CASSLGEITDTQYF. The CDR3, as DNA: TGTGCCAGCAGTTTGGGGGAAATCACAGATACGCAGTATTTT.

This clonotype has a single count. This chain uses TRBV20-1 with TRBJ2-5; D possibly corresponds to TRBD1 (6 bases). The CDR3 extends over 14 amino acids. The ends were cut back, 6 bases at V and 1 base at J, with 15 bases in the middle. Germline V CDR1 and CDR2: DFQATT, SNEGSKA (reference sequence). CDR3 in DNA: TGCAGTGCCAAACCGGGCAGGGGCCAAGAGACCCAGTACTTC. This gives the protein CSAKPGRGQETQYF.

Ten or more counts support this clonotype. The rearrangement links TRBV7-8 to TRBJ2-7; possibly TRBD1 or TRBD2 for D (5 bases each). CDR1 SGHVS and CDR2 FQNEAQ come from the germline V gene. V shed 4 bases and J shed 5 bases, with 18 bases lying between them. The CDR3 is made up of 15 amino acids. CDR3 sequence reads: CASSSTTSGTNEQYF. The CDR3 DNA sequence: TGTGCCAGCAGCTCTACCACCTCCGGGACGAACGAGCAGTACTTC.

This clonotype was recorded many times. V usage is TRBV2 and J usage is TRBJ2-1, with D perhaps matching TRBD2 (5 bases). V dropped 4 bases and J dropped 6 bases, with 13 bases sitting between them. The CDR3 spans 14 residues. CDR1 is SNHLY and CDR2 is FYNNEI in the germline V gene. CDR3 in amino acids: CASSGRRRGNEQFF. In DNA form, the CDR3 reads TGTGCCAGCAGTGGTCGGCGTCGGGGCAATGAGCAGTTCTTC. Looking up the rest from reference TRBV2 and TRBJ2-1 gives the full variable domain: EPEVTQTPSHQVTQMGQEVILRCVPISNHLYFYWYRQILGQKVEFLVSFYNNEISEKSEIFDDQFSVERPDGSNFTLKIRSTKLEDSAMYFCASSGRRRGNEQFFGPGTRLTVL.

This clonotype occurred many times. The chain has TRBV6-2 or TRBV6-3 and TRBJ1-5, with D perhaps TRBD1 (5 bases). This CDR3 is 15 amino acids long. Germline loops: CDR1 MNHEY, CDR2 SVGEGT. The V end lost 3 bases, the J end lost 4 bases, and 13 bases lay between the germline ends. The CDR3 bases are TGTGCCAGCAGTTATGGACAACTATGGAATCAGCCCCAGCATTTT. Translated, it gives CASSYGQLWNQPQHF.

The table lists this clonotype with many counts. The rearrangement links TRBV28 to TRBJ2-7, with unresolved D. This CDR3 spans 11 amino acids. Germline V gives CDR1 MDHEN, CDR2 SYDVKM. The V gene lost 6 bases and the J gene lost 3 bases, with 6 bases spanning the gap. CDR3 nucleotide sequence: TGTGCCAGCAGGGGGATCTACGAGCAGTACTTC. It codes for CASRGIYEQYF.

This clonotype was seen more than once but under ten times. This chain links TRBV2 with TRBJ2-1, with 8 bases lining up with TRBD1. This CDR3 is 14 amino acids long. Germline loops: CDR1 SNHLY, CDR2 FYNNEI. J gave up 4 bases and V 7 bases, and 6 bases lay outside the gene matches. CDR3 DNA: TGTGCCAGCACTGAGGACAGGGCGTACAATGAGCAGTTCTTC. Protein product: CASTEDRAYNEQFF.

This clonotype was observed at least ten times. V usage is TRBV7-2 and J usage is TRBJ2-1; D ambiguous. The germline V gene has CDR1 SGHTA and CDR2 FQGNSA. The germline V and J ends were trimmed by 1 base and 1 base, with 8 bases remaining between them. There are 15 residues in the CDR3. DNA of the CDR3: TGTGCCAGCAGCTTAGACGCGGTTTCCTACAATGAGCAGTTCTTC. Its translation is CASSLDAVSYNEQFF.

This clonotype was detected ten times or more. This chain uses TRBV12-3 or TRBV12-4 with TRBJ2-1; 10 bases map to TRBD2. The CDR3 spans 14 residues. V shed 5 bases, J shed 6 bases, and the junction held 4 bases outside the gene matches. This CDR3 is CASSPIAGGNEQFF. CDR3 DNA: TGTGCCAGCAGTCCAATAGCGGGGGGCAATGAGCAGTTCTTC.

This clonotype has a count of ten or more. The chain employs TRBV2 and TRBJ1-2, with D hard to call. The germline CDR1 and CDR2 sequences are SNHLY and FYNNEI. V was clipped by 7 bases and J by 8 bases, with 23 bases between them. This CDR3 spans 15 amino acids. The CDR3 region has the DNA TGTGCCAGCACCCCATCTCCCGGGTCAATCGACGGCTACACCTTC. It translates to CASTPSPGSIDGYTF.

This clonotype was found many times. The rearrangement joins TRBV20-1 to TRBJ2-5, with 7 bases lining up with TRBD1. J was trimmed by 2 bases and V by 2 bases; bases with no gene match: 14. The V gene's germline CDR1 is DFQATT and CDR2 SNEGSKA (reference sequence). This CDR3 is 17 amino acids long. CDR3 in DNA: TGCAGTGCTAGACCCAGCCGGGACAGTGACCCGCAAGAGACCCAGTACTTC. Protein: CSARPSRDSDPQETQYF.

This clonotype has at least ten counts. J is TRBJ2-1 and V is TRBV28; D is unresolved. V shed 2 bases and J shed 5 bases, with 19 bases lying between them. Germline CDR1 and CDR2: MDHEN and SYDVKM. CDR3 length equals 17 residues. CDR3 amino acids: CASSLISVSPSHNEQFF. The CDR3 DNA reads TGTGCCAGCAGTTTAATCAGTGTTAGCCCTAGTCACAATGAGCAGTTCTTC. Looking up the rest from reference TRBV28 and TRBJ2-1 gives the full variable domain: DVKVTQSSRYLVKRTGEKVFLECVQDMDHENMFWYRQDPGLGLRLIYFSYDVKMKEKGDIPEGYSVSREKKERFSLILESASTNQTSMYLCASSLISVSPSHNEQFFGPGTRLTVL.

In this sample, this clonotype turned up once. A much larger clone lies one base from this, so it may be a read error. CDR3 protein: CASSLSGAALYNKQFF. CDR3 sequence (DNA): TGTGCCAGCAGTTTATCGGGGGCGGCCCTATACAATAAGCAGTTCTTC. The genes are TRBV27 and TRBJ2-1, with D perhaps TRBD1 (6 bases). This CDR3 region has 16 residues. CDR1 and CDR2 from the germline V gene are MNHEY and SMNVEV (reference sequence).

This clonotype was picked up many times. The rearrangement uses TRBV30 and TRBJ2-1; 7 bases line up with TRBD2. Trimming removed 0 bases from V and 2 bases from J; junction bases left unmatched: 7. The CDR3 has 16 residues. Per germline, CDR1 GTSNPN and CDR2 SVGIG (reference sequence). The CDR3 bases are TGTGCCTGGAGTGTACTTGGGGCGGGAGCCTACAATGAGCAGTTCTTC. Encoded protein: CAWSVLGAGAYNEQFF.

For this clonotype: A much larger clone differs by one base, so this may be a read error. The CDR3 does not close with the conserved phenylalanine or tryptophan, likely indicating a read error. The V gene is TRBV20-1, the J gene TRBJ1-5; no firm D call. Germline assignment: CDR1 DFQATT and CDR2 SNEGSKA (reference sequence). Deletions cut 0 bases from V and 3 bases from J, with 18 bases between. The CDR3 runs 17 residues. CDR3 amino acids: CSARDPARGDHNQPQHS. CDR3 DNA: TGCAGTGCTAGAGATCCGGCTCGGGGTGACCACAATCAGCCCCAGCATTCT.

This clonotype was seen repeatedly, ten times or more. The chain carries TRBV2 and TRBJ2-1; the match to TRBD2 covers 9 bases. Germline CDR1 SNHLY, CDR2 FYNNEI. Unmatched junction bases numbered 12, after V lost 8 bases and J lost 10 bases. The CDR3 runs to 14 residues. The CDR3 DNA reads as TGTGCCAGCCATCTAGCGGGAAAGGCCAGCGAGCAGTTCTTC. It specifies CASHLAGKASEQFF.

At least ten counts were recorded for this clonotype. The rearrangement uses TRBV7-2 and TRBJ2-2; TRBD1 is a possible D gene (7 bases). Trimming took 3 bases from V and 1 from J, leaving 30 bases between them. CDR1 is SGHTA and CDR2 is FQGNSA in the germline V gene. This CDR3 region has 22 residues. CDR3 DNA sequence: TGTGCCAGCAGCTTTTCGGACTCAGACCGGGTTCGGGGGACAGAGAACACCGGGGAGCTGTTTTTT. The encoded protein is CASSFSDSDRVRGTENTGELFF.

This clonotype was detected many times. The chain links TRBV5-8 to TRBJ2-2; TRBD2 might be the D (6 bases). The germline V gene encodes CDR1 SGHTS and CDR2 YDEGEE. Between the trimmed V and J ends, which lost 2 bases and 8 bases, there was a span of 10 bases. The CDR3 runs to 13 residues. The CDR3 DNA sequence: TGTGCCAGCAGCTTAGGAGGGCCTGGGGAGCTGTTTTTT. This sequence encodes CASSLGGPGELFF.

This clonotype showed up many times. The genes are TRBV29-1 and TRBJ2-7; D unresolved. With 1 base removed from V and 2 bases from J, the gap between germline ends came to 0 bases. CDR3 length: 10 residues. Germline lookup yields CDR1 SQVTM and CDR2 ANQGSEA. The CDR3 region is CSVEAYEQYF. The CDR3 coding sequence is TGCAGCGTTGAAGCCTACGAGCAGTACTTC.

The chain links TRBV6-2 or TRBV6-3 to TRBJ2-3; D unresolved. V lost 6 bases and J lost 2, with 18 bases in between. CDR3 length equals 16 residues. The V gene's germline CDR1 is MNHEY and CDR2 SVGEGT. The CDR3 protein is CASSPETQSLTDTQYF. The CDR3 DNA reads as TGTGCCAGCAGCCCAGAGACCCAATCCCTCACAGATACGCAGTATTTT.

This clonotype showed up just a few times. The genes are TRBV11-2 and TRBJ1-3, with D tentatively TRBD1 (5 bases). The CDR3 has 15 residues. Germline-derived CDR1 and CDR2 are SGHAT and FQNNGV. V was pared by 3 bases and J by 6 bases, with 15 bases between. CDR3 protein: CASSFLPGGVNTIYF. The CDR3 DNA reads as TGTGCCAGCAGCTTCCTCCCGGGAGGGGTAAACACCATATATTTT.

The rearrangement uses TRBV12-3 or TRBV12-4 and TRBJ2-5, with a tentative D call TRBD2 (5 bases). The CDR3 is 12 residues long. Trimming removed 6 bases at V and 4 bases at J, with 9 bases between. The chain's CDR3 is CASRMDLETQYF. DNA of the CDR3: TGTGCCAGCAGGATGGACTTAGAGACCCAGTACTTC.

On this clonotype itself: This clone may be a read error of a much larger clone one base away. In DNA, the CDR3 is TGTGCCAGCAGCCAAATTCTGCGTGAGCAGTTCTTC. Residues: CASSQILREQFF. The chain joins TRBV3-1 to TRBJ2-1; D unresolved. Germline lookup yields CDR1 LGHDT and CDR2 YNNKEL (reference sequence). The ends were cut back, 2 bases at V and 9 bases at J, with 8 bases in the middle. This CDR3 comprises 12 residues.

The V call is TRBV20-1, the J call TRBJ2-5, with TRBD1 identical over 7 bases. Per germline, CDR1 DFQATT and CDR2 SNEGSKA (reference sequence). This CDR3 region has 15 residues. V lost 0 bases, J lost 1 base, and 5 bases stayed unmatched. CDR3 nucleotides: TGCAGTGCTAGAGATGTGAGACAGGGCCAAGAGACCCAGTACTTC. It specifies CSARDVRQGQETQYF.

This clonotype has only a few counts. A read error may produce the germline difference seen at one junction end. The chain combines TRBV28 with TRBJ1-5; D is uncertain. CDR1 and CDR2 (germline): MDHEN, SYDVKM. The CDR3 is 10 residues long. CDR3 in amino acids: CFGSNQPQHF. CDR3 DNA: TGCTTTGGTAGCAATCAGCCCCAGCATTTT.